This T cell receptor beta chain was identified in a study of T cell repertoires in cytomegalovirus infection. Across the study: Well-studied HLA-B-restricted epitopes and recently identified HLA-C-restricted epitopes of CMV were both used in the study.

This clonotype has just a few counts. Its antigen is not identified. MiXCR was run by TCRdb on the reads, yielding one entry per CDR3 protein. Of some 320,000 distinct CDR3 sequences in the sample, almost 30% were seen once. The sequence came from a human donor in good health (CMV status not recorded). Some clones in this sample may be carry-over from other donors' samples. Source: cultured PBMCs, taken from culture after CMV antigen stimulation.

CDR3 DNA sequence: TGTGCCAGCAGCCCCTTTCGGGGCACCGGGGAGCTGTTTTTT. It is translated as CASSPFRGTGELFF. The V call is TRBV7-3, the J call TRBJ2-2; perhaps TRBD2 as D (5 bases). The germline V gene encodes CDR1 SGHTA and CDR2 FQGTGA. The V end was cut by 5 bases, the J end by 4 bases, with 11 bases between. This CDR3 has 14 residues.